Sequencing of this T cell receptor beta chain was carried out in a study of cytomegalovirus exposure and HLA in healthy donors. It was with 60 Vbeta and 13 Jbeta primers that the PCR ran. Data came from immunoSEQ multiplex PCR; TCRdb stores just in-frame clones and leaves some out. In total, the table holds around 60,000 clones. The CDR3 is 13 amino acids. The V and J ends lost 8 bases and 3 bases respectively, with 14 bases between them. Germline lookup yields CDR1 SQVTM and CDR2 ANQGSEA. The chain combines TRBV29-1 with TRBJ1-5, with D hard to call. The clonotype was recovered from a man aged 30-40 years in good health and CMV-seropositive. The source material was PBMCs. This chain's CDR3 is CSIGQEPNQPQHF. DNA for the CDR3: TGCAGCATTGGGCAGGAACCCAATCAGCCCCAGCATTTT. Filled out from reference TRBV29-1 and TRBJ1-5, the complete variable domain reads SAVISQKPSRDICQRGTSLTIQCQVDSQVTMMFWYRQQPGQSLTLIATANQGSEATYESGFVIDKFPISRPNLTFSTLTVSNMSPEDSSIYLCSIGQEPNQPQHFGDGTRLSIL.